Detailed here is one T cell receptor beta chain. Its antigen remains unknown. This sample was taken from a study of T cell responses to AZD1222 COVID-19 vaccine. Findings and limits, study-wide: Of the AZD1222 recipients, only 6 or 7 were seropositive at baseline. Most donors were white British, females outnumbered males, and clonal diversity was possibly underestimated.

Some clones are missing from TCRdb's copy, which holds only in-frame ones; the method was immunoSEQ multiplex PCR. The sample yields over 140,000 clones, about 91% seen once. The V gene lost 2 bases and the J gene lost 0 bases, with 5 bases spanning the gap. Germline assignment: CDR1 SGHDN and CDR2 FVKESK. The CDR3 length is 13 residues. This chain uses TRBV14 with TRBJ2-7, with D unresolved. This sequence was found in an adult who received the AZD1222 COVID-19 vaccine. The material was peripheral blood, obtained 28 days after the second AZD1222 dose. The CDR3 nucleotides are TGTGCCAGCAGCCAAACCAACTCCTACGAGCAGTACTTC. This codes for CASSQTNSYEQYF.